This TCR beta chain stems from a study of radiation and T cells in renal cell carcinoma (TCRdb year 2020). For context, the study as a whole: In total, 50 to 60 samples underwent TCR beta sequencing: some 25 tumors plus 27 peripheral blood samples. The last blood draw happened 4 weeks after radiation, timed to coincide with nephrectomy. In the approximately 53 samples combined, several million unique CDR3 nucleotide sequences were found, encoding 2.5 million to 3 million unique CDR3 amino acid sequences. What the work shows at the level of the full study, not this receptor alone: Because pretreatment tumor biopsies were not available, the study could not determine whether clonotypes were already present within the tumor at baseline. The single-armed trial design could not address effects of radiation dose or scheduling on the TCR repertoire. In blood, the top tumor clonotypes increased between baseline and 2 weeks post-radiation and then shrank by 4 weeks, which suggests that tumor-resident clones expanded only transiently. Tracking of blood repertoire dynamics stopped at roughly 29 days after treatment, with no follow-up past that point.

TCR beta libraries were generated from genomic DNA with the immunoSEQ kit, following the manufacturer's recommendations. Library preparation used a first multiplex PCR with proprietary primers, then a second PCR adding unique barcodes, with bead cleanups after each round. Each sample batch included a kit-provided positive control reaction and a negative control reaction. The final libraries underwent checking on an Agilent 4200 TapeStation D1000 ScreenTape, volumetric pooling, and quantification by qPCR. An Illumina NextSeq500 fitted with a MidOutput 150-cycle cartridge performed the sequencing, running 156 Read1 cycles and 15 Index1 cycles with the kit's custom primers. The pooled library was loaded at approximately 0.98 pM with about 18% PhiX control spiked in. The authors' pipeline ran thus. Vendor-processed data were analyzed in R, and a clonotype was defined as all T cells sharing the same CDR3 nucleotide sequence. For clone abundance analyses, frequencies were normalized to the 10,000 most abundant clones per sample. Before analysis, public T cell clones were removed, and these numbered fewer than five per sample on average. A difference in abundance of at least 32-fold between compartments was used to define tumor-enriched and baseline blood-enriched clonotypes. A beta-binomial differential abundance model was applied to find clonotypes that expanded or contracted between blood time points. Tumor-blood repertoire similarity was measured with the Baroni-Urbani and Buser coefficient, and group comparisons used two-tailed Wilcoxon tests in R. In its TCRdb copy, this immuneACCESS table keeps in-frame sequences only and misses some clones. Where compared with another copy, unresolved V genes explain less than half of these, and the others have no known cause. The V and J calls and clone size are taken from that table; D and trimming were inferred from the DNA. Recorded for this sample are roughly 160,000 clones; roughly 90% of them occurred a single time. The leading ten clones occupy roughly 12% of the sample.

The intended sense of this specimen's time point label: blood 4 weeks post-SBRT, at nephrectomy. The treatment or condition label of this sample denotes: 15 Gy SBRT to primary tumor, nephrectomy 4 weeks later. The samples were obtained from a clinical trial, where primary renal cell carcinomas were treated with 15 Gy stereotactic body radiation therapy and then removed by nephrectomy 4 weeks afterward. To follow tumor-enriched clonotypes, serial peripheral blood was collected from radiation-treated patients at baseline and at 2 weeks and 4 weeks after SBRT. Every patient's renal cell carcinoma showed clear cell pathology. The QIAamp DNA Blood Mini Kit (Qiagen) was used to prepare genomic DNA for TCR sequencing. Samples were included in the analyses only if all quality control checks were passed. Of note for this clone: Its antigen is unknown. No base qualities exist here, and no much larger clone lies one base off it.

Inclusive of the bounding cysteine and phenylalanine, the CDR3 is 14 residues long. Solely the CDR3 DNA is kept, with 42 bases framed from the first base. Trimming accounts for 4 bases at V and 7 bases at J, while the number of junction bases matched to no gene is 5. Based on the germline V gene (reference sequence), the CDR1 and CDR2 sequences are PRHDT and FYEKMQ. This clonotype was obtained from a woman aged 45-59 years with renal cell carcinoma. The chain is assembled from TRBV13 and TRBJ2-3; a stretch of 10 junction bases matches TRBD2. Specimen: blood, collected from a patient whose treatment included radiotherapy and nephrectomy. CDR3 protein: CASSSKAGGYTQYF. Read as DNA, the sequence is TGTGCCAGCAGCTCCAAAGCGGGGGGGTATACGCAGTATTTT. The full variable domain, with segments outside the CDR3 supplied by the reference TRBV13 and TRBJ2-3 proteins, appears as AAGVIQSPRHLIKEKRETATLKCYPIPRHDTVYWYQQGPGQDPQFLISFYEKMQSDKGSIPDRFSAQQFSDYHSELNMSSLELGDSALYFCASSSKAGGYTQYFGPGTRLTVL.